The T cell receptor beta chain described here comes from a study of blood T cells in healthy people across ages. Primers used in a second PCR of roughly 6 to 12 cycles were a sample-barcoded 5' primer and a J-beta primer mix. Every cDNA molecule carried a tag from a template-switch adaptor bearing 12 random nucleotides. One entry per CDR3 protein, called by TCRdb with MiXCR from the 5' RACE reads. Here the sample spans around 500,000 distinct CDR3 sequences, about 25% being singletons. A few counts support this clonotype. Those donating, healthy Caucasian individuals from Russia, were aged roughly 6 to 90. The same specimen was also included in a second study, on T cells of mothers and their children. Per that paper: Input to cDNA synthesis comprised all extracted RNA, at a ratio of around 1.4 ug per 15 ul.

The receptor was derived from a boy younger than 10 in good health. What was sequenced was blood.

This CDR3 reads CASIHYTDTQYF. CDR3 coding DNA: TGTGCCAGCATTCACTACACAGATACGCAGTATTTT. This chain connects TRBV7-9 to TRBJ2-3, with D hard to call. The CDR3 contains 12 residues. The germline CDR1 and CDR2 sequences are SEHNR and FQNEAQ (reference sequence). Trimming shortened V by 7 bases and J by 2 bases, and 7 bases separated the two germline ends.